What follows are 21 T cell receptor beta chains derived from one specimen sequenced in a study of shared clonotypes between healthy human individuals. Assay: immunoSEQ multiplex PCR; the TCRdb copy retains only in-frame clones and omits some. The sample records about 1.5 million clones, 95% to 97% being singletons. Sequenced sample: naive CD4+ T cells sorted from blood. Subset reported: CD45RA+ positively selected. All receptors come from a young man in good health.

For this clone: The sample carries other DNA sequences with the same CDR3. This chain links TRBV27 with TRBJ2-3, with D perhaps TRBD1 or TRBD2 (5 bases each). Trimming pared 2 bases from V and 4 bases from J, leaving 7 bases between. This CDR3 is built from 13 residues. Germline CDR1 MNHEY, CDR2 SMNVEV (reference sequence). The CDR3 DNA sequence: TGTGCCAGCAGTTTACGGGGCGCAGATACGCAGTATTTT. This translates into CASSLRGADTQYF.

The gene calls are TRBV6-5 and TRBJ1-5; D call uncertain. V lost 6 bases, J lost 2 bases, and 11 bases lay in between. There are 14 residues in the CDR3. Germline-derived CDR1 and CDR2 are MNHEY and SVGAGI. CDR3 sequence (DNA): TGTGCCAGCAGGTCCCGGGGAGGCAATCAGCCCCAGCATTTT. Its translation is CASRSRGGNQPQHF.

CDR3: CASSKTGGPVTDTQYF. Written as DNA, the CDR3 is TGTGCCAGCAGCAAAACCGGAGGGCCAGTCACAGATACGCAGTATTTT. The V and J genes are TRBV5-4 and TRBJ2-3, with D perhaps TRBD2 (6 bases). This CDR3 has 16 residues. V was pared by 4 bases and J by 2 bases, with 17 bases between. From germline, CDR1 is SGHNT and CDR2 YYREEE (reference sequence).

The chain has TRBV30 and TRBJ1-2, with 7 bases fitting TRBD1. CDR1 and CDR2 from the germline V gene are GTSNPN and SVGIG (reference sequence). The CDR3 covers 19 residues. With 2 bases clipped from V and 2 bases from J, the junction kept 20 bases outside the gene matches. The CDR3: CAWSFSRGHGLFGNYGYTF. CDR3 DNA: TGTGCCTGGAGTTTTTCTAGGGGGCACGGACTCTTCGGAAACTATGGCTACACCTTC.

This clone has a handful of counts. The V and J genes are TRBV6-6 and TRBJ2-2; D might be TRBD1 or TRBD2, each matching 5 bases. Trimming pared 7 bases from V and 3 bases from J, leaving 18 bases between. CDR1 is MNHNY, CDR2 SVGAGI, per germline (reference sequence). The CDR3 is made up of 16 amino acids. The CDR3 DNA is TGTGCCAGCACCCACAGGAGGCGCACGGACACCGGGGAGCTGTTTTTT. It codes for CASTHRRRTDTGELFF.

The count of this clone is one. CDR3 DNA: TGTGCCAGTAGTATTGGGGCAGGATTCTTCTACGAGCAGTACTTC. Protein: CASSIGAGFFYEQYF. The rearrangement uses TRBV19 and TRBJ2-7; possible D gene TRBD1, 5 bases. CDR1 and CDR2 (germline): LNHDA, SQIVND (reference sequence). The length of the CDR3 is 15 residues. Trimming shortened V by 3 bases and J by 3 bases, and 15 bases separated the two germline ends.

This clone was detected only a few times. The genes are TRBV28 and TRBJ2-2; D remains unclear. The V and J ends lost 6 bases and 3 bases respectively, with 2 bases between them. Per germline, CDR1 MDHEN and CDR2 SYDVKM. The CDR3 is 11 residues long. CDR3 sequence: CASRDTGELFF. CDR3 nucleotides: TGTGCCAGCAGGGACACCGGGGAGCTGTTTTTT.

Note on this clone: The junction does not match germline at one end; this may be a read error. V and J are TRBV2 and TRBJ1-1; D not certain. Per the germline V gene, CDR1 is SNHLY and CDR2 is FYNNEI. This CDR3 has 14 residues. The DNA for the CDR3 is TGTGCCAGCAGTTTCGGGAGATGGCCCTTGACTATCTCATTT. This encodes CASSFGRWPLTISF. The whole variable domain, filled in from reference TRBV2 and TRBJ1-1, reads EPEVTQTPSHQVTQMGQEVILRCVPISNHLYFYWYRQILGQKVEFLVSFYNNEISEKSEIFDDQFSVERPDGSNFTLKIRSTKLEDSAMYFCASSFGRWPLTISFGQGTRLTVV.

The chain recombines TRBV19 with TRBJ1-4; D not resolved. The germline V and J ends were trimmed by 6 bases and 8 bases, with 16 bases remaining between them. Germline CDR1 is LNHDA and CDR2 is SQIVND (reference sequence). The CDR3 runs to 14 residues. The CDR3 region is CASRSLKNSEKLFF. DNA of the CDR3: TGTGCCAGTAGGAGTTTAAAGAATTCAGAAAAACTGTTTTTT.

This chain joins TRBV5-1 and TRBJ1-3, with D possibly being TRBD1 (5 bases). Germline loops: CDR1 SGHRS, CDR2 YFSETQ. V lost 1 base and J lost 0, with 11 bases in between. CDR3 length: 16 amino acids. This CDR3 is CASSLTGTSSGNTIYF. Written as DNA, the CDR3 is TGCGCCAGCAGCTTGACGGGGACCAGCTCTGGAAACACCATATATTTT.

The CDR3 DNA reads as TGTGCCAGCAGCGACGCAGGGCCCTATGGCTACACCTTC. Protein sequence: CASSDAGPYGYTF. The chain is built from TRBV6-6 and TRBJ1-2; D is perhaps TRBD1 (5 bases). In germline, CDR1 is MNHNY, CDR2 SVGAGI (reference sequence). The CDR3 extends over 13 amino acids. V was shortened by 6 bases and J by 4 bases, with 12 bases between the two germline ends.

The chain couples TRBV29-1 to TRBJ2-2; D uncertain. V was trimmed by 4 bases and J by 4 bases, leaving 7 bases between them. CDR1 is SQVTM, CDR2 ANQGSEA, per germline. This CDR3 is built from 12 residues. The CDR3 loop is CSVGLFTGELFF. DNA for the CDR3: TGCAGCGTTGGACTCTTCACCGGGGAGCTGTTTTTT.

The chain carries TRBV5-1 and TRBJ2-1, with TRBD2 matching over 7 bases. This CDR3 comprises 14 residues. Germline V lookup: CDR1 SGHRS, CDR2 YFSETQ. Losses at the gene ends were 0 bases for V and 5 bases for J; bases not matched to a gene: 2. In DNA form, the CDR3 reads TGCGCCAGCAGCTTGGAGGGGAGGGACAATGAGCAGTTCTTC. Its translation is CASSLEGRDNEQFF.

The chain combines TRBV29-1 with TRBJ1-5; D perhaps matches TRBD1 (5 bases). V dropped 5 bases and J dropped 0 bases, with 29 bases sitting between them. From germline, CDR1 is SQVTM and CDR2 ANQGSEA. CDR3 length: 20 amino acids. The CDR3 sequence is CSVWVGRRGAYVYSNQPQHF. In nucleotides, the CDR3 is TGCAGCGTTTGGGTCGGGCGCCGGGGCGCGTACGTATATAGCAATCAGCCCCAGCATTTT. The whole variable domain, filled in from reference TRBV29-1 and TRBJ1-5, reads SAVISQKPSRDICQRGTSLTIQCQVDSQVTMMFWYRQQPGQSLTLIATANQGSEATYESGFVIDKFPISRPNLTFSTLTVSNMSPEDSSIYLCSVWVGRRGAYVYSNQPQHFGDGTRLSIL.

The V and J genes are TRBV25-1 and TRBJ2-5; TRBD1 aligns across 10 bases. V was clipped by 1 base and J by 4 bases; unmatched bases: 6. The CDR3 totals 16 residues. Per germline, CDR1 MGHDK and CDR2 SYGVNS. The CDR3 DNA reads as TGTGCCAGCAGTGAATTCGGGGACAGGGGTGGAGAGACCCAGTACTTC. It translates to CASSEFGDRGGETQYF. Full variable domain (outside the CDR3, taken from reference TRBV25-1 and TRBJ2-5): EADIYQTPRYLVIGTGKKITLECSQTMGHDKMYWYQQDPGMELHLIHYSYGVNSTEKGDLSSESTVSRIRTEHFPLTLESARPSHTSQYLCASSEFGDRGGETQYFGPGTRLLVL.

The rearrangement joins TRBV25-1 to TRBJ2-5, with unresolved D. This CDR3 region has 16 residues. V was shortened by 1 base and J by 1 base, with 13 bases between the two germline ends. Per the germline V gene, CDR1 is MGHDK and CDR2 is SYGVNS. This CDR3 reads CASSESGRRGQETQYF. The CDR3 coding sequence is TGTGCCAGCAGTGAATCCGGTCGTCGTGGCCAAGAGACCCAGTACTTC.

A note on this clone: This CDR3 is also generated by other DNA sequences in the sample. The gene calls are TRBV5-4 and TRBJ2-3; the match to TRBD2 covers 9 bases. The CDR3 length is 16 residues. Germline trimming cut 0 bases from V and 0 bases from J; bases unmatched to any gene: 2. CDR1 is SGHNT, CDR2 YYREEE, per germline (reference sequence). This CDR3 is CASSLGLAGSTDTQYF. The DNA for the CDR3 is TGTGCCAGCAGCTTGGGGCTAGCGGGGAGCACAGATACGCAGTATTTT.

The V call is TRBV10-3, the J call TRBJ2-7; 8 bases agree with TRBD1. The junction had 8 bases not matched to a gene; V was cut back by 4 bases and J by 3 bases. CDR1 is ENHRY and CDR2 is SYGVKD in the germline V gene. The CDR3 sequence is 15 residues long. This CDR3 reads CAISATGTGVYEQYF. The CDR3 nucleotides are TGTGCCATCAGTGCGACCGGGACAGGTGTCTACGAGCAGTACTTC.

The chain combines TRBV7-8 with TRBJ2-7; D is unresolved. Germline V lookup: CDR1 SGHVS, CDR2 FQNEAQ. V lost 8 bases and J lost 5, with 16 bases in between. This CDR3 is 13 amino acids long. The CDR3 nucleotides read TGTGCCAGCGCTAAGCTGGCCCCACACGAGCAGTACTTC. This codes for CASAKLAPHEQYF. The complete variable domain, with remaining parts taken from reference TRBV7-8 and TRBJ2-7, reads GAGVSQSPRYKVAKRGQDVALRCDPISGHVSLFWYQQALGQGPEFLTYFQNEAQLDKSGLPSDRFFAERPEGSVSTLKIQRTQQEDSAVYLCASAKLAPHEQYFGPGTRLTVT.

This sequence joins TRBV7-9 and TRBJ2-1; maybe TRBD2 (6 bases). Trimming removed 1 base at V and 3 bases at J, with 10 bases between. The length of the CDR3 is 15 residues. The germline gives CDR1 SEHNR, CDR2 FQNEAQ (reference sequence). The CDR3 loop reads CASSLVPGVYNEQFF. For the CDR3, the DNA is TGTGCCAGCAGCTTAGTACCGGGAGTCTACAATGAGCAGTTCTTC.

In this sample, this clone turned up once. V gene TRBV5-8 combines with J gene TRBJ2-7, with D perhaps TRBD2 (6 bases). The CDR3 totals 14 residues. Germline V CDR1 and CDR2: SGHTS, YDEGEE. Trimming left V 5 bases short and J 2 bases short, with 14 bases between. The CDR3 loop reads CASRRLAGTYEQYF. The CDR3 DNA follows: TGTGCCAGCAGAAGGCTGGCGGGAACCTACGAGCAGTACTTC.